A single count supports the clone carrying this TCR beta chain. Some clones are missing from TCRdb's copy, which holds only in-frame ones; the method was immunoSEQ multiplex PCR. The top ten clones hold about an eighth of a sample with 250,000 to 300,000 clones, more than 65% of them seen once. The sample belongs to a study of control samples from healthy donors and cancer patients. The CDR3 has 12 residues. Trimming cost V 3 bases and J 4 bases, with 6 bases left between them. Germline loops: CDR1 LNHDA, CDR2 SQIVND (reference sequence). The origin of this receptor is a woman aged 60 to 75 with lung cancer. The material sequenced was PBMCs. The rearrangement uses TRBV19 and TRBJ2-5; D not resolved. CDR3 bases: TGTGCCAGTAGTATCACGGGAGAGACCCAGTACTTC. Encoded protein: CASSITGETQYF.